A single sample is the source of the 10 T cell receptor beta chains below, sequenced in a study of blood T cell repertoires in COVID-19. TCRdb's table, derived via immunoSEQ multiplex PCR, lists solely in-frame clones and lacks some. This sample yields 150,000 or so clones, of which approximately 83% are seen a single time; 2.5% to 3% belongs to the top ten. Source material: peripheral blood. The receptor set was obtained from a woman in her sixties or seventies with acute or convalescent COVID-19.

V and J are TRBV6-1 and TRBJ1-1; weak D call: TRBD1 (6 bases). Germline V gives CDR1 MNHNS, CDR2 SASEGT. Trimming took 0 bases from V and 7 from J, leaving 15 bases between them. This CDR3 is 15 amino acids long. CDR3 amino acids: CASSEAGQGQGEAFF. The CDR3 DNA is TGTGCCAGCAGTGAAGCGGGGCAGGGGCAGGGTGAAGCTTTCTTT.

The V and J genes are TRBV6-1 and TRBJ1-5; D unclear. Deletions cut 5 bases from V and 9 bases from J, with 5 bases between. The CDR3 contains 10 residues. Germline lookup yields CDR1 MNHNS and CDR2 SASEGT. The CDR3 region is CASSSRPQHF. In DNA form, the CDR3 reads TGTGCCAGCAGTTCGCGGCCCCAGCATTTT.

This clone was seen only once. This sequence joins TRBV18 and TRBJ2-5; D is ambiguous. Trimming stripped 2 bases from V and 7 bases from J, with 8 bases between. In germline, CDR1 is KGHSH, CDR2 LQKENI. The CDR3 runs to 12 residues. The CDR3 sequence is CASSPAPGTQYF. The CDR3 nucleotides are TGTGCCAGCTCACCAGCTCCAGGGACCCAGTACTTC. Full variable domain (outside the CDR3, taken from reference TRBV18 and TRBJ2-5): NAGVMQNPRHLVRRRGQEARLRCSPMKGHSHVYWYRQLPEEGLKFMVYLQKENIIDESGMPKERFSAEFPKEGPSILRIQQVVRGDSAAYFCASSPAPGTQYFGPGTRLLVL.

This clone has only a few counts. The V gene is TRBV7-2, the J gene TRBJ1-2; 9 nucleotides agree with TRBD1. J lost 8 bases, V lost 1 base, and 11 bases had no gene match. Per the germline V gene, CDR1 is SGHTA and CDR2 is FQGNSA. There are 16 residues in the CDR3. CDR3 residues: CASSLGYPGQGDGYTF. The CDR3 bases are TGTGCCAGCAGCTTAGGCTACCCGGGACAGGGTGACGGCTACACCTTC.

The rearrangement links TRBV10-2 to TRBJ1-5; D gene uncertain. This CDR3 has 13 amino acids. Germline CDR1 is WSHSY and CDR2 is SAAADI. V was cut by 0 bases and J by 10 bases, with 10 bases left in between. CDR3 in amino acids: CASSESWEVPQHF. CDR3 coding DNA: TGCGCCAGCAGTGAGTCGTGGGAGGTTCCCCAGCATTTT.

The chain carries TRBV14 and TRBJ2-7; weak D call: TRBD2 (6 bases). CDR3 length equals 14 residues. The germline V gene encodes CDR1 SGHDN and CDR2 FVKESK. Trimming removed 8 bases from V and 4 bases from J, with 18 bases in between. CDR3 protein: CASDLDSGTYEQYF. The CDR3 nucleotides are TGTGCCAGCGACCTTGATAGCGGAACATACGAGCAGTACTTC.

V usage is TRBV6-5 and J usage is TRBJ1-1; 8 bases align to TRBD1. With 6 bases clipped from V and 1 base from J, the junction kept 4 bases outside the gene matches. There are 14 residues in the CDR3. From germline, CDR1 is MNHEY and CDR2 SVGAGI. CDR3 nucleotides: TGTGCCAGCAGCATCGACAGGGGGAACACTGAAGCTTTCTTT. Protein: CASSIDRGNTEAFF.

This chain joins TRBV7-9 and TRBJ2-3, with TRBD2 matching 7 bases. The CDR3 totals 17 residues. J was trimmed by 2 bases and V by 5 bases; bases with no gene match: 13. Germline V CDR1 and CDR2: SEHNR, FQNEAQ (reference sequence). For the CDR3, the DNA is TGTGCCAGCAGCCCCTTCGGGGGGACTACAAACACAGATACGCAGTATTTT. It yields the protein CASSPFGGTTNTDTQYF.

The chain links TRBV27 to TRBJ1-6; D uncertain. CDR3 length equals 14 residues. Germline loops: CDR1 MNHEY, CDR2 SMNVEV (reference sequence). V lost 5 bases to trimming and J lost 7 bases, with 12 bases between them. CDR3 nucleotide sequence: TGTGCCAGCAGTCCCAGGTCGGGGAATTCACCCCTCCACTTT. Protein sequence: CASSPRSGNSPLHF.

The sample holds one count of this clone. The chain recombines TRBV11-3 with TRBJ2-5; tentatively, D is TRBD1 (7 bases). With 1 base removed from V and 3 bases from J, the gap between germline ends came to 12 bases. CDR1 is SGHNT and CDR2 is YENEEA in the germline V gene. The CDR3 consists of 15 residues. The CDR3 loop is CASSLAPGGKETQYF. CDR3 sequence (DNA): TGTGCCAGCAGCTTAGCACCAGGGGGGAAAGAGACCCAGTACTTC.